The T cell receptor (beta chain) under discussion was sequenced for a study of blood T cell repertoires in COVID-19 (TCRdb year 2020). Some background on the complete study: The collaborator samples originated in the United States, Italy and Spain and spanned the acute and convalescent phases of COVID-19. The samples were drawn from the first 160 participants of the ongoing ImmuneRACE study and from 1,254 subjects provided by 6 global collaborators. Nearly every sample came with metadata listing a de-identified subject ID, COVID-19 status, age in years and sex. The repertoires were released in a freely available public database intended as a resource for research on the immune response to SARS-CoV-2. The prospective study material was composed of cDNA or gDNA derived from T cells, B-cell-depleted T cells, or PBMCs. Where available, HLA class I and class II types were taken from metadata supplied by the sample provider and were not determined by assay-based typing. The dataset comprised deeply sampled blood TCRbeta repertoires from subjects exposed to, actively infected with, or recovered from COVID-19. Here is what the overall study found, with its caveats: The amount of clinical and demographic metadata varied by source and participant and was provided uncurated.

Participants in the prospective study were aged roughly 18 to 89 years, lived in 20 to 25 United States geographic areas, and enrolled through a virtual design. To assign participants to cohorts, the prospective study relied on clinical history that participants themselves reported in a screening survey and a study questionnaire. Recovered participants in ImmuneRACE Cohort 3 were defined by two consecutive negative NP/OP PCR tests, clearance by a healthcare professional, or resolution of symptoms. In the prospective study, whole blood, serum and a nasopharyngeal or oropharyngeal swab were collected from each participant by mobile phlebotomists. Additional blood draws and questionnaires over an approximately two-month period could optionally be provided by prospective study participants. Before DNA extraction, prospective study blood samples were shipped either frozen or at room temperature. TCRbeta CDR3 regions were amplified from genomic DNA using the immunoSEQ Assay, a bias-controlled multiplex PCR. The study's processing was this. Within the assay, amplification of reference gene primers was used to estimate how many nucleated cells each sample contained. To quantify the absolute abundance of each unique TCRbeta CDR3 rearrangement, sequence reads were collapsed and filtered. For each sample, productive Simpson clonality was calculated by taking the square root of Simpson's diversity index across productive rearrangements. The clones in this table, taken by TCRdb from immuneACCESS, are in-frame only. Not every clone is retained; where verified, under half of the shortfall comes from an unresolved V gene, and the cause of the rest is unknown. The DNA gave D and trimming, while V, J and clone size come from that table. A total of approximately 170,000 clones appear in this sample, 65% to 85% of them only once. The top ten constitute 3.2% of the sample.

The CDR3 runs 14 residues from the cysteine to the phenylalanine. Left in the record is the CDR3 DNA by itself, 42 bases read in frame from the first base. A distance of 13 bases separates the germline ends of V and J, which lose 8 bases and 0 bases respectively. CDR1 and CDR2, looked up from the germline V gene, are MDHEN and SYDVKM. Notes on this clone: Its antigen is unknown. No base quality information exists; no much larger clone differs at one position.

Sequencing used PBMCs or T cells enriched from blood (not recorded which). The source is a woman aged 30 to 39 who had recovered from COVID-19. The chain employs TRBV28 and TRBJ1-1; possibly the D gene is TRBD1, per 6 matching bases. The CDR3 amino acid sequence is: CASEPGQLNTEAFF. The sequenced DNA is TGTGCCAGCGAACCCGGACAGTTGAACACTGAAGCTTTCTTT.